This entry features one T cell receptor (beta chain) sequence. The sample comes from a study of blood T cell repertoires in COVID-19. Looking at the study overall: Specimens from acute and convalescent COVID-19 originated in the United States, Italy and Spain.

The CDR3 spans 16 residues. V was pared by 2 bases and J by 0 bases, with 14 bases between. CDR1 is SGHRS, CDR2 YFSETQ, per germline. Original processing methods: The authors estimated nucleated cell counts from reference gene primer amplification. Sequenced by immunoSEQ multiplex PCR; TCRdb stores in-frame clones only, minus some. Clone size and the V and J calls come from that table; the DNA yielded D and trimming. The sample yields around 56,000 clones, approximately 81% seen once. The J gene is TRBJ1-1, the V gene TRBV5-1; no definite D call. The origin of this receptor is a woman older than 75 with active or convalescent COVID-19. The specimen was peripheral blood. The CDR3 region is CASSLEPGSLNTEAFF. CDR3 sequence (DNA): TGCGCCAGCAGCTTAGAGCCAGGATCATTGAACACTGAAGCTTTCTTT.